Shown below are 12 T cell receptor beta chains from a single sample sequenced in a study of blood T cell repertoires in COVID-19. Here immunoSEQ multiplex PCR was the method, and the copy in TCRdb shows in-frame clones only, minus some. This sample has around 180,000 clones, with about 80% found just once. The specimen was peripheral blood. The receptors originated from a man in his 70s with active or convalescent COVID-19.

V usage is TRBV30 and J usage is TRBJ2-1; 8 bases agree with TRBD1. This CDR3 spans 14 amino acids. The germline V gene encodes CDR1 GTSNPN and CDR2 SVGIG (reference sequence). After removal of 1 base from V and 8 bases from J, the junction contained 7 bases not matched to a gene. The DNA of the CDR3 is TGTGCCTGGAGTGGAGACCTACAGGGGGATGAGCAGTTCTTC. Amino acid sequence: CAWSGDLQGDEQFF. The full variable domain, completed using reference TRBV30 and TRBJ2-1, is SQTIHQWPATLVQPVGSPLSLECTVEGTSNPNLYWYRQAAGRGLQLLFYSVGIGQISSEVPQNLSASRPQDRQFILSSKKLLLSDSGFYLCAWSGDLQGDEQFFGPGTRLTVL.

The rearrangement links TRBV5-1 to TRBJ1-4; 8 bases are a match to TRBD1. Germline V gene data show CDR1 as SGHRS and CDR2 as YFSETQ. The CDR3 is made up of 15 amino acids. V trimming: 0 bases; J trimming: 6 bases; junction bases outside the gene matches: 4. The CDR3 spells CASSLVGQVYEKLFF. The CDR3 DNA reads TGCGCCAGCAGCTTGGTGGGACAGGTTTATGAAAAACTGTTTTTT.

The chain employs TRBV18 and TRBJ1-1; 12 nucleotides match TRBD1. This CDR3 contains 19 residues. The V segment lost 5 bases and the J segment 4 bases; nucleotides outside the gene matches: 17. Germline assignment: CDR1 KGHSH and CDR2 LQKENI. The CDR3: CASSRIPGTGGRVGTEAFF. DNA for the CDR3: TGTGCCAGCTCAAGGATCCCCGGGACAGGGGGCAGGGTGGGCACTGAAGCTTTCTTT.

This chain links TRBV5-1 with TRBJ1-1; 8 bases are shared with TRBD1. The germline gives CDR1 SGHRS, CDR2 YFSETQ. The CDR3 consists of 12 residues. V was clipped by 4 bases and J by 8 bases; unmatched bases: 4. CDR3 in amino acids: CASSLGDREAFF. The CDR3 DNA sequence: TGCGCCAGCAGCCTGGGGGACAGGGAAGCTTTCTTT.

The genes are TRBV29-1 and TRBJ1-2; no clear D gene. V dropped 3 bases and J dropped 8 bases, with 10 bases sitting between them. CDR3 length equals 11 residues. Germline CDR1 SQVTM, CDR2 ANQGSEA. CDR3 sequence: CSVDRSGGYTF. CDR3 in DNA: TGCAGCGTTGACAGGTCTGGAGGCTACACCTTC.

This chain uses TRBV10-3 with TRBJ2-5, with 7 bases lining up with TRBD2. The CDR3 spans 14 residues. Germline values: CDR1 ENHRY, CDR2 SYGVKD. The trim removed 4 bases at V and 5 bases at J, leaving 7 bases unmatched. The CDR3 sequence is CAISGGDGRETQYF. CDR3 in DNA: TGTGCCATCAGTGGAGGGGACGGGAGGGAGACCCAGTACTTC.

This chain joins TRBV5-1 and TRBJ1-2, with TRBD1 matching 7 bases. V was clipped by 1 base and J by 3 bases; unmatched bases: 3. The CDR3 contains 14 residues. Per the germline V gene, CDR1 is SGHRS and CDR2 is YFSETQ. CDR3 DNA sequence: TGCGCCAGCAGCTTGACAGGGGCTGACTATGGCTACACCTTC. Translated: CASSLTGADYGYTF.

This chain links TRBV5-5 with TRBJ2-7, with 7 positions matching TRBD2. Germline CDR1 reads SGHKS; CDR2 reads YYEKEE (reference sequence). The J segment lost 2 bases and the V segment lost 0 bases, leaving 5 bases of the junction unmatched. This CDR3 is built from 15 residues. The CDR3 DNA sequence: TGTGCCAGCAGCTTGGGTTCTAGCGGAGCCTACGAGCAGTACTTC. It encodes CASSLGSSGAYEQYF.

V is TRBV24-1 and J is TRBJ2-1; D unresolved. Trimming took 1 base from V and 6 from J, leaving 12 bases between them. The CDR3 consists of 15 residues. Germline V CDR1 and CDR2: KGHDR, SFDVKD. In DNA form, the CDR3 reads TGTGCCACCAGTGATTTTATGGGCGATTCCAATGAGCAGTTCTTC. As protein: CATSDFMGDSNEQFF.

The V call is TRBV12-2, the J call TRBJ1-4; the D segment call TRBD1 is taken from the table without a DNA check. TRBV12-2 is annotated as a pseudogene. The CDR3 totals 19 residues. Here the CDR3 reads CASRSRIQGIIGSNEKLFF. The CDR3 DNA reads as TGTGCAAGTCGCTCCCGAATTCAGGGAATTATCGGTTCTAATGAAAAACTGTTTTTT.

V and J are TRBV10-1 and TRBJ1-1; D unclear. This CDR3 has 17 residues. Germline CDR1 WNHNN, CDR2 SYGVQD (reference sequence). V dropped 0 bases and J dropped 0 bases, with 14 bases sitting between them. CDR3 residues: CASSESVFGGMNTEAFF. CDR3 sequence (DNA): TGCGCCAGCAGTGAGTCGGTCTTCGGAGGGATGAACACTGAAGCTTTCTTT.

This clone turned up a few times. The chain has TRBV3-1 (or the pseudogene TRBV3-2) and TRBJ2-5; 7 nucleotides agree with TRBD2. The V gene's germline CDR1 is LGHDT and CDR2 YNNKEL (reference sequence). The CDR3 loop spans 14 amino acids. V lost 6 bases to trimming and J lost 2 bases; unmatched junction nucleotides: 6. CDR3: CASRSLAVQETQYF. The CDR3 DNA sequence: TGTGCCAGCAGAAGCCTAGCGGTACAAGAGACCCAGTACTTC.